The 26 T cell receptor beta chains reported below all come from one sample, sequenced in a study of cytomegalovirus exposure and HLA in healthy donors. Use of 60 Vbeta and 13 Jbeta primers characterized the PCR. Produced via immunoSEQ multiplex PCR; TCRdb's table is partial and in-frame only. The table lists about 120,000 clones, 65% to 85% of them singletons, with around 15% in the top ten. Sequencing was done on a sample of PBMCs. The receptors originated from a man aged 45 to 65 in good health and CMV-seropositive.

This sequence joins TRBV6-5 and TRBJ2-2, with D possibly being TRBD1 (5 bases). CDR1 and CDR2 from the germline V gene are MNHEY and SVGAGI. Trimming removed 2 bases from V and 0 bases from J, with 10 bases in between. The CDR3 extends over 16 amino acids. The CDR3 coding sequence is TGTGCCAGCAGTTACGTGGGGCCGCCGAACACCGGGGAGCTGTTTTTT. Translation gives CASSYVGPPNTGELFF.

The chain has TRBV7-9 and TRBJ2-2; no clear D. Germline CDR1 and CDR2: SEHNR and FQNEAQ (reference sequence). The CDR3 sequence is 13 residues long. V was trimmed by 5 bases and J by 6 bases, leaving 10 bases between them. In DNA form, the CDR3 reads TGTGCCAGCAGCCAAGCTGTCCCCGGGGAGCTGTTTTTT. This gives the protein CASSQAVPGELFF.

The chain has TRBV5-1 and TRBJ2-5; TRBD1 aligns across 10 bases. CDR3 length equals 15 residues. Germline loops: CDR1 SGHRS, CDR2 YFSETQ. Trimming removed 3 bases from V and 1 base from J; junction bases left unmatched: 3. The CDR3 nucleotides are TGCGCCAGCAGCTGGGGGGACAGGGGCCAAGAGACCCAGTACTTC. Residues: CASSWGDRGQETQYF. Variable domain in full (rest from reference TRBV5-1 and TRBJ2-5): KAGVTQTPRYLIKTRGQQVTLSCSPISGHRSVSWYQQTPGQGLQFLFEYFSETQRNKGNFPGRFSGRQFSNSRSEMNVSTLELGDSALYLCASSWGDRGQETQYFGPGTRLLVL.

The chain uses TRBV11-2 and TRBJ2-1, with TRBD1 matching 7 bases. V trimming: 5 bases; J trimming: 2 bases; junction bases outside the gene matches: 6. CDR3 length: 15 residues. The germline V gene encodes CDR1 SGHAT and CDR2 FQNNGV. The CDR3 DNA sequence: TGTGCCAGCAGCCCGGGGACAGAAACCTACAATGAGCAGTTCTTC. Protein sequence: CASSPGTETYNEQFF.

This chain joins TRBV7-2 and TRBJ2-5; 8 nucleotides agree with TRBD2. CDR1 is SGHTA and CDR2 is FQGNSA in the germline V gene. The CDR3 sequence is 13 residues long. Losses at the gene ends were 3 bases for V and 5 bases for J; bases not matched to a gene: 2. In DNA form, the CDR3 reads TGTGCCAGCAGCTTTTCTAGCGGGGAGACCCAGTACTTC. It yields the protein CASSFSSGETQYF.

The chain couples TRBV7-2 to TRBJ2-5; D gene unclear. Germline CDR1 and CDR2: SGHTA and FQGNSA. CDR3 length equals 14 residues. The V end was cut by 4 bases, the J end by 2 bases, with 11 bases between. The CDR3 coding sequence is TGTGCCAGCAGCTCCCAGGCAGGTCAAGAGACCCAGTACTTC. Translated, it gives CASSSQAGQETQYF.

V usage is TRBV2 and J usage is TRBJ2-3, with 12 bases identical to TRBD2. The germline V gene has CDR1 SNHLY and CDR2 FYNNEI. This CDR3 is built from 17 residues. J gave up 5 bases and V 2 bases, and 8 bases lay outside the gene matches. The CDR3 loop reads CASSESRTSGRRDTQYF. CDR3 DNA sequence: TGTGCCAGCAGTGAATCCCGTACTAGCGGGAGGAGAGATACGCAGTATTTT.

The J gene is TRBJ2-3, the V gene TRBV10-1; D not certain. The length of the CDR3 is 15 residues. Trimming removed 3 bases from V and 5 bases from J, with 15 bases in between. Per the germline V gene, CDR1 is WNHNN and CDR2 is SYGVQD (reference sequence). The CDR3 is CASSEITPGGDTQYF. The CDR3 nucleotides read TGCGCCAGCAGTGAAATTACCCCGGGTGGAGATACGCAGTATTTT.

The V gene is TRBV5-5, the J gene TRBJ1-5; D perhaps matches TRBD1 (5 bases). The V end was cut by 4 bases, the J end by 3 bases, with 14 bases between. CDR3 length equals 15 residues. Germline assignment: CDR1 SGHKS and CDR2 YYEKEE (reference sequence). CDR3 DNA: TGTGCCAGCAGCCCCTCAGGGTTAGACAATCAGCCCCAGCATTTT. Translated, it gives CASSPSGLDNQPQHF.

The rearrangement uses TRBV11-2 and TRBJ2-7; 7 nucleotides line up with TRBD2. V lost 5 bases to trimming and J lost 3 bases; unmatched junction nucleotides: 7. The CDR3 covers 14 residues. CDR1 SGHAT and CDR2 FQNNGV come from the germline V gene. For the CDR3, the DNA is TGTGCCAGCAGCGACGTAGGCGGGGGCTACGAGCAGTACTTC. Protein product: CASSDVGGGYEQYF.

Points on this clone: The junction differs from germline at one of its ends, possibly a read error. The chain recombines TRBV6-1 with TRBJ2-5, with 8 nucleotides matching TRBD2. The CDR3 is 12 residues long. Germline-derived CDR1 and CDR2 are MNHNS and SASEGT. The CDR3 DNA is TGTGCCAGCGCGCCGGGACTAGAGGCCCAGTACTTC. Translating gives CASAPGLEAQYF.

The J gene is TRBJ2-1, the V gene TRBV2; 10 bases match TRBD2. CDR3 size: 15 residues. Losses at the gene ends were 3 bases for V and 2 bases for J; bases not matched to a gene: 1. CDR1 and CDR2 from the germline V gene are SNHLY and FYNNEI. CDR3 in DNA: TGTGCCAGCAGTGACAGCGGGGGGGCCTACAATGAGCAGTTCTTC. As protein: CASSDSGGAYNEQFF. Complete variable domain (other parts from reference TRBV2 and TRBJ2-1): EPEVTQTPSHQVTQMGQEVILRCVPISNHLYFYWYRQILGQKVEFLVSFYNNEISEKSEIFDDQFSVERPDGSNFTLKIRSTKLEDSAMYFCASSDSGGAYNEQFFGPGTRLTVL.

The chain carries TRBV18 and TRBJ2-3; D is possibly TRBD2 (6 bases). The ends were cut back, 3 bases at V and 6 bases at J, with 19 bases in the middle. The CDR3 sequence is 16 residues long. The germline gives CDR1 KGHSH, CDR2 LQKENI. The CDR3 loop reads CASSPSTEGPGDTQYF. The CDR3, as DNA: TGTGCCAGCTCACCGTCGACGGAGGGACCAGGGGATACGCAGTATTTT.

The CDR3 DNA follows: TGCAGCGTTACCGGGACTAGCGGGAGGGGACCGAACACCGGGGAGCTGTTTTTT. This gives the protein CSVTGTSGRGPNTGELFF. This chain joins TRBV29-1 and TRBJ2-2, with TRBD2 identical over 16 bases. Looked up from germline, CDR1 is SQVTM and CDR2 is ANQGSEA. This CDR3 has 18 amino acids. V shed 5 bases and J 0 bases; nucleotides not matched to a gene: 6.

This clone was seen more than once but under ten times. The rearrangement uses TRBV4-3 and TRBJ2-1, with a weak D call TRBD1 (6 bases). Trimming shortened V by 4 bases and J by 5 bases, and 15 bases separated the two germline ends. This CDR3 has 15 residues. The germline V gene has CDR1 LGHNA and CDR2 YSLEER. CDR3 region: CASSRDRQLDNEQFF. The CDR3 DNA sequence: TGCGCCAGCAGCCGAGACAGGCAGCTCGACAATGAGCAGTTCTTC.

There are a few counts of this clone. The genes are TRBV6-6 and TRBJ2-7, with 9 bases that match TRBD1. J lost 7 bases, V lost 5 bases, and 12 bases had no gene match. Germline CDR1 reads MNHNY; CDR2 reads SVGAGI (reference sequence). This CDR3 region has 15 residues. CDR3 coding DNA: TGTGCCAGCAGTGCCCCGGGACAGGGTCAGAGGGAGCAGTACTTC. This encodes CASSAPGQGQREQYF.

CDR3 in DNA: TGTGCCAGCAGCTTCGAACTAGCGGAATCCTACAATGAGCAGTTCTTC. As protein: CASSFELAESYNEQFF. The chain couples TRBV5-6 to TRBJ2-1, with TRBD2 matching over 8 bases. This CDR3 has 16 amino acids. V lost 2 bases, J lost 1 base, and 5 bases stayed unmatched. Germline V gene sequence: CDR1 SGHDT, CDR2 YYEEEE.

The rearrangement joins TRBV14 to TRBJ2-1; 13 positions agree with TRBD2. Germline V lookup: CDR1 SGHDN, CDR2 FVKESK. The CDR3 runs 13 residues. J gave up 7 bases and V 10 bases, and 4 bases lay outside the gene matches. The chain's CDR3 is CAIRTSGSNEQFF. CDR3 coding DNA: TGTGCCATCCGGACTAGCGGGAGTAATGAGCAGTTCTTC.

The gene calls are TRBV4-1 and TRBJ1-3; 7 nucleotides agree with TRBD1. CDR1 is MGHRA and CDR2 is YSYEKL in the germline V gene. Germline trimming cut 4 bases from V and 1 base from J; bases unmatched to any gene: 4. CDR3 length: 15 amino acids. CDR3 DNA sequence: TGCGCCAGCAGCCCAGGGACAGCGTCTGGAAACACCATATATTTT. It encodes CASSPGTASGNTIYF.

This chain uses TRBV29-1 with TRBJ2-7, with D perhaps TRBD1 (5 bases). V lost 6 bases to trimming and J lost 0 bases, with 6 bases between them. The CDR3 totals 11 residues. CDR1 is SQVTM and CDR2 is ANQGSEA in the germline V gene. DNA for the CDR3: TGCAGCGTCAGGGCCTCCTACGAGCAGTACTTC. As protein: CSVRASYEQYF.

A single count supports this clone. V usage is TRBV7-2 and J usage is TRBJ2-5; D gene uncertain. The DNA end favors TRBJ2-7, so the J call may be wrong. Germline CDR1 is SGHTA and CDR2 is FQGNSA. The CDR3 loop spans 13 amino acids. The CDR3 DNA is TGTGCCAGCAGCTTAAACGATCTCAACGAGCAGTACTTC. Amino acids: CASSLNDLNEQYF.

The chain employs TRBV27 and TRBJ1-6; a possible D gene is TRBD1 (5 bases). This CDR3 contains 14 residues. Trimming removed 1 base at V and 9 bases at J, with 10 bases between. The germline V gene has CDR1 MNHEY and CDR2 SMNVEV (reference sequence). The CDR3 DNA sequence: TGTGCCAGCAGTTTATATACGGGGGGTTCACCCCTCCACTTT. Translated, it gives CASSLYTGGSPLHF.

The CDR3 DNA reads TGTGCCAGCAGCTGGGGACTCCTGGCCGCCGGCTACACCTTC. Amino acid sequence: CASSWGLLAAGYTF. The rearrangement links TRBV28 to TRBJ1-2; D perhaps matches TRBD1 (5 bases). Trimming stripped 6 bases from V and 8 bases from J, with 19 bases between. The CDR3 sequence is 14 residues long. The germline CDR1 and CDR2 sequences are MDHEN and SYDVKM.

This chain uses TRBV10-2 with TRBJ1-1, with 9 bases lining up with TRBD1. From germline, CDR1 is WSHSY and CDR2 SAAADI. With V trimmed by 5 bases and J by 5 bases, 6 bases remained unmatched. The CDR3 extends over 14 amino acids. The CDR3, as DNA: TGCGCCAGCAGTTTCCCGGGACAGGGAACTGAAGCTTTCTTT. It encodes CASSFPGQGTEAFF.

This clone was observed once. This chain joins TRBV5-6 and TRBJ2-1; 8 nucleotides match TRBD2. Trimming at V came to 0 bases and at J to 4 bases, leaving 3 bases not matched to a gene. This CDR3 spans 15 amino acids. Germline V CDR1 and CDR2: SGHDT, YYEEEE. The CDR3 region has the DNA TGTGCCAGCAGCTTGGCGGGGGGGCTTTACAATGAGCAGTTCTTC. It translates to CASSLAGGLYNEQFF.

The chain combines TRBV18 with TRBJ2-3; 10 nucleotides match TRBD1. The CDR3 covers 17 residues. V gave up 6 bases and J gave up 4 bases; unmatched junction bases: 13. CDR1 KGHSH and CDR2 LQKENI come from the germline V gene. CDR3 nucleotides: TGTGCCAGCTCTCGGCGACAGGGGGCGCAATTCGCAGATACGCAGTATTTT. This sequence encodes CASSRRQGAQFADTQYF.